This T cell receptor beta chain was recorded in a study of CD8 T cells in Susac syndrome. Whole-study results and caveats: In its TCR sequencing and HLA analysis, the study acknowledged that the number of individuals was relatively small.

A word on this clonotype: What it binds is not known.

V was cut by 6 bases and J by 3 bases, with 6 bases left in between. Germline V gives CDR1 LNHDA, CDR2 SQIVND (reference sequence). The CDR3 runs 12 residues. The patients serving as multiple sclerosis controls were treatment-naive. They had stable or active relapsing-remitting disease and fulfilled revised McDonald criteria. Purification of the CD8+ and CD4+ T cells relied on negative isolation, and TEMRA cells underwent FACS enrichment. The RNA, about 0.45 to 1 ug, was put through reverse transcription using random hexamers. Amplification of TCR beta CDR3 spanned 54 Vbeta and 13 Jbeta via immunoSEQ multiplex PCR. TCRdb re-analysed the immunoSEQ multiplex PCR reads in MiXCR, keeping a single row per CDR3 protein. Here the sample spans approximately 150,000 distinct CDR3 sequences, roughly 80% being singletons.

This chain links TRBV19 with TRBJ2-1, with D uncertain. The TCR was taken from a human donor with multiple sclerosis. Sequencing was performed on CD8+ T cells from PBMCs. CDR3 bases: TGTGCCAGTAGGGACCGCTACAATGAGCAGTTCTTC. Amino acids: CASRDRYNEQFF.